This entry lists 17 T cell receptor beta chains sequenced from one sample in a study of follicular helper T cells after annual influenza vaccination. Clones were sequenced by immunoSEQ multiplex PCR, and TCRdb holds only the in-frame ones, with some missing. The table lists over 8,500 clones, 70% to 85% of them singletons. The source was CXCR5- memory CD4+ T cells sorted from blood, collected 6 weeks after influenza vaccination. The receptor source for this set is an adult who received the influenza vaccine.

The V call is TRBV7-9, the J call TRBJ2-3, with 12 bases aligning to TRBD2. Germline lookup yields CDR1 SEHNR and CDR2 FQNEAQ (reference sequence). Germline trimming cut 0 bases from V and 0 bases from J; bases unmatched to any gene: 4. The CDR3 contains 18 residues. The CDR3 spells CASSLARGLAGSTDTQYF. DNA for the CDR3: TGTGCCAGCAGCTTAGCCCGCGGACTAGCGGGGAGCACAGATACGCAGTATTTT.

The gene calls are TRBV6-1 and TRBJ2-3, with unresolved D. Germline CDR1 and CDR2: MNHNS and SASEGT. The CDR3 contains 12 residues. V was pared by 2 bases and J by 2 bases, with 2 bases between. CDR3 DNA sequence: TGTGCCAGCAGTGAAAACACAGATACGCAGTATTTT. This codes for CASSENTDTQYF.

This clone has a single count. The chain has TRBV6-5 and TRBJ2-3, with D unclear. Germline assignment: CDR1 MNHEY and CDR2 SVGAGI. The CDR3 is 14 amino acids. The V end was cut by 6 bases, the J end by 5 bases, with 15 bases between. DNA for the CDR3: TGTGCCAGCAGACCCCCCGGTTCTGGAGATACGCAGTATTTT. Translating gives CASRPPGSGDTQYF.

This chain uses TRBV5-5 with TRBJ1-5, with a possible D match to TRBD1 (5 bases). The CDR3 has 14 residues. V gave up 1 base and J gave up 3 bases, with 8 bases separating them. The germline gives CDR1 SGHKS, CDR2 YYEKEE (reference sequence). The CDR3 spells CASSLTGINQPQHF. Written as DNA, the CDR3 is TGTGCCAGCAGCTTGACAGGAATCAATCAGCCCCAGCATTTT.

The chain uses TRBV19 and TRBJ2-1; a weak D match, TRBD1 (6 bases). CDR1 and CDR2 (germline): LNHDA, SQIVND (reference sequence). Trimming took off 1 base at V and 6 bases at J, with 10 bases between the two ends. The CDR3 contains 14 residues. DNA of the CDR3: TGTGCCAGTAGTATAGGACAGGCGGTCAATGAGCAGTTCTTC. Amino acid sequence: CASSIGQAVNEQFF.

The chain uses TRBV2 and TRBJ2-4; 7 bases map to TRBD1. The germline V gene has CDR1 SNHLY and CDR2 FYNNEI. V shed 7 bases and J 4 bases; nucleotides not matched to a gene: 4. The CDR3 runs to 13 residues. The CDR3 DNA is TGTGCCAGCACGCCGGGACAGAAAAACATTCAGTACTTC. Translating gives CASTPGQKNIQYF.

The rearrangement links TRBV7-2 to TRBJ1-5; D remains unclear. The V end was cut by 5 bases, the J end by 4 bases, with 9 bases between. Germline lookup yields CDR1 SGHTA and CDR2 FQGNSA. This CDR3 comprises 13 residues. CDR3 bases: TGTGCCAGCAGCACCCAAGAGAATCAGCCCCAGCATTTT. Encoded protein: CASSTQENQPQHF.

This chain links TRBV27 with TRBJ2-1, with 11 positions matching TRBD2. Germline V lookup: CDR1 MNHEY, CDR2 SMNVEV (reference sequence). The CDR3 loop spans 17 amino acids. The ends lost 3 bases at V and 9 bases at J; junction bases unmatched: 13. CDR3 residues: CASSFLAGDSGRVEQFF. The CDR3 DNA is TGTGCCAGCAGTTTTCTAGCGGGGGATAGCGGGAGGGTTGAGCAGTTCTTC.

The chain uses TRBV11-3 and TRBJ2-1; TRBD2 matches 16 bases. This CDR3 contains 16 residues. Per the germline V gene, CDR1 is SGHNT and CDR2 is YENEEA. The junction had 3 bases not matched to a gene; V was cut back by 4 bases and J by 6 bases. CDR3 bases: TGTGCCAGCAGCTCCGGGACTAGCGGGGGGGCCAATGAGCAGTTCTTC. Translation gives CASSSGTSGGANEQFF. The whole variable domain, filled in from reference TRBV11-3 and TRBJ2-1, reads EAGVVQSPRYKIIEKKQPVAFWCNPISGHNTLYWYLQNLGQGPELLIRYENEEAVDDSQLPKDRFSAERLKGVDSTLKIQPAELGDSAVYLCASSSGTSGGANEQFFGPGTRLTVL.

The J gene is TRBJ2-2, the V gene TRBV7-2; possibly TRBD1 for D (6 bases). The CDR3 spans 17 residues. Deletions cut 1 base from V and 0 bases from J, with 12 bases between. Per the germline V gene, CDR1 is SGHTA and CDR2 is FQGNSA. In DNA form, the CDR3 reads TGTGCCAGCAGCTTAGTTTACAGGACAGCGAACACCGGGGAGCTGTTTTTT. Its translation is CASSLVYRTANTGELFF.

This chain connects TRBV5-1 to TRBJ2-3, with D perhaps TRBD1 or TRBD2 (5 bases each). The CDR3 sequence is 16 residues long. Germline V CDR1 and CDR2: SGHRS, YFSETQ. The V end was cut by 3 bases, the J end by 4 bases, with 18 bases between. The DNA of the CDR3 is TGCGCCAGCAGCTCCGGCGGGCAGGGTCGCGCAGATACGCAGTATTTT. This codes for CASSSGGQGRADTQYF.

The V gene is TRBV5-5, the J gene TRBJ1-3, with TRBD1 matching 9 bases. The germline V gene has CDR1 SGHKS and CDR2 YYEKEE (reference sequence). With 4 bases clipped from V and 2 bases from J, the junction kept 10 bases outside the gene matches. The CDR3 extends over 17 amino acids. The CDR3 DNA is TGTGCCAGCAGCCCCGTCCCGGGACAGGGTCCTGGAAACACCATATATTTT. Translation: CASSPVPGQGPGNTIYF.

V usage is TRBV6-5 and J usage is TRBJ2-7; tentative D call: TRBD1 (5 bases). Germline V gene sequence: CDR1 MNHEY, CDR2 SVGAGI. The V end was cut by 5 bases, the J end by 2 bases, with 13 bases between. The CDR3 has 14 residues. The CDR3 protein is CASSESVGAYEQYF. CDR3 nucleotide sequence: TGTGCCAGCAGTGAATCTGTAGGGGCCTACGAGCAGTACTTC.

This clone was observed once. The V gene is TRBV27, the J gene TRBJ1-1; maybe TRBD1 (5 bases). This CDR3 has 16 amino acids. Germline V gene lookup returns CDR1 MNHEY and CDR2 SMNVEV (reference sequence). V lost 4 bases to trimming and J lost 6 bases, with 21 bases between them. The CDR3 is CASSSSKGGTYPEAFF. In DNA, the CDR3 is TGTGCCAGCAGTTCATCCAAAGGCGGGACTTATCCTGAAGCTTTCTTT.

CDR3 in amino acids: CASSLGRTRLGAFF. The CDR3, as DNA: TGCGCCAGCAGCTTGGGGCGGACGAGGCTGGGAGCTTTCTTT. The rearrangement uses TRBV5-1 and TRBJ1-1; the D is unclear. Germline V gene data show CDR1 as SGHRS and CDR2 as YFSETQ. Trimming took 0 bases from V and 10 from J, leaving 16 bases between them. The CDR3 length is 14 residues.

The chain joins TRBV9 to TRBJ2-1; D gene ambiguous. The germline CDR1 and CDR2 sequences are SGDLS and YYNGEE. V gave up 0 bases and J gave up 4 bases, with 26 bases separating them. CDR3 length equals 20 residues. This CDR3 reads CASSVAGGGSRLSSYNEQFF. CDR3 nucleotides: TGTGCCAGCAGCGTAGCCGGTGGTGGCAGCCGGTTGTCATCGTACAATGAGCAGTTCTTC.

The chain couples TRBV29-1 to TRBJ2-1; 9 bases are shared with TRBD1. CDR1 and CDR2 (germline): SQVTM, ANQGSEA. V shed 8 bases, J shed 12 bases, and the junction held 8 bases outside the gene matches. The CDR3 contains 11 residues. As DNA, the CDR3 is TGCAGCCGGGACAGGGTTTTAGTGCAGTTCTTC. This translates into CSRDRVLVQFF.